This TCR beta chain was sequenced in a study of blood T cell repertoires in COVID-19. Study-level background: T cells, B-cell-depleted T cells, or PBMCs provided the cDNA or gDNA that served as material.

The V end was cut by 2 bases, the J end by 4 bases, with 13 bases between. This CDR3 region has 14 residues. Germline CDR1 is SGHRS and CDR2 is YFSETQ. How the authors handled the data: Amplification with reference gene primers provided the estimates of nucleated cell counts. Here immunoSEQ multiplex PCR was the method, and the copy in TCRdb shows in-frame clones only, minus some. V, J and clone size were drawn from that table, and D and trimming were deduced from the DNA. Of hundreds of thousands of clones listed, around 87% are singletons. Donors were grouped by their self-reported clinical history. Recovered status applied to Cohort 3 donors who had two consecutive negative PCRs. It also applied to those with clearance or with symptom resolution.

The rearrangement uses TRBV5-1 and TRBJ2-7; TRBD1 is a possible D gene (6 bases). The origin of this receptor is a young woman who had recovered from COVID-19. The sample taken for sequencing was PBMCs or T cells enriched from blood (not recorded which). CDR3 DNA sequence: TGCGCCAGCAGCTTTGCAGGGGAAGCATACGAGCAGTACTTC. Translating it yields CASSFAGEAYEQYF.